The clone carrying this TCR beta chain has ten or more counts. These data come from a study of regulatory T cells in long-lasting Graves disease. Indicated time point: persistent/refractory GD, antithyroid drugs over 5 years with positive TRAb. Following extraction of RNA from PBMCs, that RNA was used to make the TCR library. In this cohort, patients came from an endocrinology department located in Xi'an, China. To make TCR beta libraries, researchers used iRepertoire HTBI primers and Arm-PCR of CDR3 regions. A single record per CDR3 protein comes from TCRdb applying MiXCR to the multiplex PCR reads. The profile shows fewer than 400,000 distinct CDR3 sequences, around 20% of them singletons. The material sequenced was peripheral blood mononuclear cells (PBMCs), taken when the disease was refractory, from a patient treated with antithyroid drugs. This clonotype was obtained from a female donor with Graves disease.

The CDR3, as DNA: TGTGCCTGGAGTGTAAAGGGCTCCTACGAGCAGTACTTC. This gives the protein CAWSVKGSYEQYF. The chain employs TRBV30 and TRBJ2-7, with D unclear. Germline V gene sequence: CDR1 GTSNPN, CDR2 SVGIG (reference sequence). The ends were cut back, 0 bases at V and 0 bases at J, with 6 bases in the middle. This CDR3 spans 13 amino acids.